A single TCR beta chain is shown here with its context. The data originate from a study of blood T cell repertoires in COVID-19. TCRdb's table, derived via immunoSEQ multiplex PCR, lists solely in-frame clones and lacks some. The repertoire has fewer than 150,000 clones, 70% to 85% of them found once; the top ten carry 1.5% to 2%. Donors were grouped by their self-reported clinical history. In the 2 weeks before study entry, exposed participants met a COVID-19 case, which was PCR-confirmed or clinician-diagnosed. Trimming took 3 bases from V and 5 from J, leaving 17 bases between them. CDR1 DFQATT and CDR2 SNEGSKA come from the germline V gene (reference sequence). The CDR3 loop spans 15 amino acids.

The clonotype originates from a woman between 18 and 29 years old who had been exposed to COVID-19. The sequencing input was PBMCs or T cells enriched from blood (not recorded which). This chain joins TRBV20-1 and TRBJ2-1; no clear D. The CDR3 DNA reads as TGCAGTGCTAGTGTTTCCGTGCTAACCAACAATGAGCAGTTCTTC. Protein: CSASVSVLTNNEQFF.